These 17 T cell receptor beta chains originate from one sample sequenced in a study of shared clonotypes between healthy human individuals. Using immunoSEQ multiplex PCR, the repertoire was profiled, and TCRdb retains in-frame clones only, with some absent. This sample has just over 2,000,000 clones; roughly 96% occur once, and the top ten carry 0.1% to 0.15%. The sample taken for sequencing was naive CD4+ T cells sorted from blood. Noted subset: CD45RA+ positively selected. These receptors were obtained from a man aged 18 to 29 in good health.

The rearrangement joins TRBV6-4 to TRBJ2-3, with 12 bases aligning to TRBD2. The CDR3 contains 17 residues. Germline lookup yields CDR1 MRHNA and CDR2 SNTAGT. The V segment lost 0 bases and the J segment 5 bases; nucleotides outside the gene matches: 6. The CDR3 region is CASSDSSLAGGRDTQYF. In DNA, the CDR3 is TGTGCCAGCAGTGACTCGAGTCTAGCGGGGGGGCGAGATACGCAGTATTTT.

Remarks on this clone: A much more abundant neighbour one base away suggests this may be a read error. This sequence joins TRBV7-2 and TRBJ1-6; tentatively, D is TRBD1 (6 bases). The CDR3 sequence is 12 residues long. V shed 5 bases and J shed 11 bases, with 10 bases lying between them. The germline V gene encodes CDR1 SGHTA and CDR2 FQGNSA. CDR3 coding DNA: TGTGCCAGCAGCGCACAGGGACCACCCCTCCACTTT. Amino acids: CASSAQGPPLHF.

A single count supports this clone. The CDR3 loop reads CASSQTGEGAREKLFF. The CDR3 DNA sequence: TGTGCCAGCAGTCAGACAGGGGAGGGGGCCCGGGAAAAACTGTTTTTT. This chain joins TRBV6-6 and TRBJ1-4; 8 bases are a match to TRBD1. V shed 5 bases and J 8 bases; nucleotides not matched to a gene: 13. This CDR3 comprises 16 residues. In germline, CDR1 is MNHNY, CDR2 SVGAGI (reference sequence).

V and J are TRBV7-6 and TRBJ2-2, with 7 bases identical to TRBD1. The J segment lost 3 bases and the V segment lost 2 bases, leaving 6 bases of the junction unmatched. CDR1 and CDR2 (germline): SGHVS, FNYEAQ. There are 16 residues in the CDR3. The chain's CDR3 is CASSLPRDRYTGELFF. CDR3 bases: TGTGCCAGCAGCTTACCCCGGGACAGATACACCGGGGAGCTGTTTTTT.

A note on this clone: Additional DNA sequences in this sample encode the identical CDR3. V is TRBV9 and J is TRBJ2-3; 8 nucleotides line up with TRBD2. Trimming removed 0 bases from V and 5 bases from J; junction bases left unmatched: 8. The CDR3 has 16 amino acids. From germline, CDR1 is SGDLS and CDR2 YYNGEE. Here the CDR3 reads CASSVGSGKGQDTQYF. CDR3 DNA sequence: TGTGCCAGCAGCGTAGGTAGCGGGAAGGGACAAGATACGCAGTATTTT.

The chain employs TRBV28 and TRBJ2-3, with TRBD2 matching over 11 bases. This CDR3 contains 16 residues. The germline CDR1 and CDR2 sequences are MDHEN and SYDVKM. With V trimmed by 2 bases and J by 3 bases, 4 bases remained unmatched. CDR3 region: CASSLLAGGSTDTQYF. CDR3 bases: TGTGCCAGCAGTTTACTAGCGGGAGGTAGTACAGATACGCAGTATTTT.

This clone occurred a few times. This sample also contains other DNA sequences that code for the same CDR3. This chain links TRBV28 with TRBJ1-6, with no clear D. The V gene lost 1 base and the J gene lost 10 bases, with 5 bases spanning the gap. The germline V gene encodes CDR1 MDHEN and CDR2 SYDVKM. The CDR3 covers 12 residues. CDR3 region: CASSLLGSPLHF. The CDR3 DNA reads as TGTGCCAGCAGTTTATTGGGGTCACCCCTCCACTTT.

V usage is TRBV30 and J usage is TRBJ2-2; possibly TRBD2 for D (6 bases). CDR1 and CDR2 from the germline V gene are GTSNPN and SVGIG (reference sequence). The CDR3 has 14 amino acids. Trimming took off 0 bases at V and 4 bases at J, with 9 bases between the two ends. Here the CDR3 reads CAWSVGGTTGELFF. In DNA form, the CDR3 reads TGTGCCTGGAGTGTCGGAGGGACCACCGGGGAGCTGTTTTTT.

This clone was seen a single time. The gene calls are TRBV9 and TRBJ2-1; D may correspond to TRBD1 or TRBD2 (5 bases each). Germline values: CDR1 SGDLS, CDR2 YYNGEE. Trimming shortened V by 1 base and J by 16 bases, and 15 bases separated the two germline ends. CDR3 length: 12 residues. In DNA, the CDR3 is TGTGCCAGCAGCGTAATTCGGGACCCAATTTTCTTC. Translating it yields CASSVIRDPIFF.

The chain uses TRBV5-4 and TRBJ2-5; a possible D gene is TRBD1 (5 bases). The CDR3 spans 15 residues. Trimming cost V 1 base and J 5 bases, with 15 bases left between them. Germline CDR1 and CDR2: SGHNT and YYREEE (reference sequence). The CDR3 here is CASSLNTGALETQYF. The DNA for the CDR3 is TGTGCCAGCAGCTTGAACACTGGGGCATTGGAGACCCAGTACTTC.

About this clone itself: Other nucleotide sequences from this sample produce the same CDR3. The chain carries TRBV5-1 and TRBJ1-6; unclear D gene. The CDR3 runs to 16 residues. The V and J ends lost 4 bases and 0 bases respectively, with 11 bases between them. Germline CDR1 SGHRS, CDR2 YFSETQ. CDR3 sequence reads: CASSLLEGSYNSPLHF. The CDR3 DNA is TGCGCCAGCAGCCTGCTCGAAGGCTCCTATAATTCACCCCTCCACTTT.

The chain links TRBV10-3 to TRBJ1-6; D gene unclear. V lost 3 bases and J 0 bases, leaving 6 bases between the germline ends. Germline lookup yields CDR1 ENHRY and CDR2 SYGVKD. This CDR3 contains 15 residues. CDR3 in amino acids: CAISDSNSYNSPLHF. DNA for the CDR3: TGTGCCATCAGTGACTCCAACTCCTATAATTCACCCCTCCACTTT.

The chain employs TRBV7-2 and TRBJ2-3; D could derive from TRBD1 or TRBD2 (5 bases each). CDR1 is SGHTA, CDR2 FQGNSA, per germline. Trimming stripped 5 bases from V and 2 bases from J, with 8 bases between. The CDR3 runs to 13 residues. The CDR3 reads CASSRDPTDTQYF. CDR3 DNA: TGTGCCAGCAGCCGGGACCCCACAGATACGCAGTATTTT.

This clone has just one count. The rearrangement links TRBV6-1 to TRBJ2-2; TRBD2 agrees at 9 bases. After removal of 4 bases from V and 9 bases from J, the junction contained 3 bases not matched to a gene. CDR1 and CDR2 (germline): MNHNS, SASEGT. This CDR3 has 13 residues. The CDR3: CASSAGTSRELFF. Written as DNA, the CDR3 is TGTGCCAGCAGTGCCGGGACTAGCCGGGAGCTGTTTTTT.

The chain's CDR3 is CASRKPGAYEQYF. In DNA, the CDR3 is TGTGCCAGCAGGAAGCCGGGGGCCTACGAGCAGTACTTC. The chain links TRBV28 to TRBJ2-7, with D perhaps TRBD2 (6 bases). Trimming shortened V by 6 bases and J by 2 bases, and 11 bases separated the two germline ends. The germline CDR1 and CDR2 sequences are MDHEN and SYDVKM. The length of the CDR3 is 13 residues.

This clone occurred once. J is TRBJ2-7 and V is TRBV7-2, with D unresolved. CDR3 length: 14 amino acids. The V end was cut by 1 base, the J end by 1 base, with 8 bases between. Germline values: CDR1 SGHTA, CDR2 FQGNSA. CDR3 residues: CASSLEASSYEQYF. As DNA, the CDR3 is TGTGCCAGCAGCTTAGAGGCTAGTTCCTACGAGCAGTACTTC.

V gene TRBV7-2 combines with J gene TRBJ1-1; 10 nucleotides line up with TRBD1. The CDR3 is 14 residues long. Looked up from germline, CDR1 is SGHTA and CDR2 is FQGNSA. The V and J ends lost 4 bases and 5 bases, in that order; junction bases with no gene match: 4. Written as DNA, the CDR3 is TGTGCCAGCAGCTCGACAGGGGGCGTGACTGAAGCTTTCTTT. It yields the protein CASSSTGGVTEAFF.